This entry lists 14 T cell receptor beta chains sequenced from one sample in a study of blood T cell repertoires in COVID-19. The repertoire was sequenced with immunoSEQ multiplex PCR; TCRdb's copy has only in-frame clones and lacks some. The sample lists roughly 100,000 clones, 78% occurring once. Sample: peripheral blood. These receptors all come from a man in his fifties or sixties with active or convalescent COVID-19.

This clone came up once. The J gene is TRBJ1-2, the V gene TRBV5-1; 7 bases match TRBD1. The germline gives CDR1 SGHRS, CDR2 YFSETQ. V lost 2 bases, J lost 7 bases, and 2 bases stayed unmatched. The CDR3 totals 12 residues. The CDR3 region has the DNA TGCGCCAGCAGCTTCCGGGACAGTGGCTACACCTTC. Translation: CASSFRDSGYTF.

The rearrangement uses TRBV10-3 and TRBJ2-7; D possibly corresponds to TRBD1 (6 bases). Germline V gene lookup returns CDR1 ENHRY and CDR2 SYGVKD. CDR3 size: 14 residues. The V and J ends lost 3 bases and 3 bases respectively, with 12 bases between them. The CDR3 sequence: CAISDPDRFYEQYF. CDR3 in DNA: TGTGCCATCAGTGACCCGGACAGATTCTACGAGCAGTACTTC.

The chain combines TRBV29-1 with TRBJ1-3; unclear D gene. Trimming left V 3 bases short and J 0 bases short, with 3 bases between. The CDR3 totals 12 residues. CDR1 is SQVTM, CDR2 ANQGSEA, per germline. The CDR3 spells CSVESSGNTIYF. The CDR3 nucleotides are TGCAGCGTTGAGAGCTCTGGAAACACCATATATTTT.

This rearrangement joins TRBV11-2 to TRBJ2-5; the match to TRBD2 covers 9 bases. Germline V gives CDR1 SGHAT, CDR2 FQNNGV. This CDR3 is 15 amino acids long. The trim removed 6 bases at V and 1 base at J, leaving 6 bases unmatched. CDR3 in amino acids: CASSLSGRSQETQYF. The CDR3 bases are TGTGCCAGCAGTTTAAGCGGGAGGTCCCAAGAGACCCAGTACTTC.

J is TRBJ1-2 and V is TRBV20-1; unclear D gene. V shed 8 bases and J shed 5 bases, with 9 bases lying between them. The length of the CDR3 is 10 residues. Germline V CDR1 and CDR2: DFQATT, SNEGSKA (reference sequence). The CDR3 DNA sequence: TGCAGTACGTATGAGTATGGCTACACCTTC. It yields the protein CSTYEYGYTF.

This chain joins TRBV29-1 and TRBJ2-3; D is unresolved. V shed 4 bases and J shed 1 base, with 6 bases lying between them. The CDR3 loop spans 12 amino acids. The V gene's germline CDR1 is SQVTM and CDR2 ANQGSEA. In DNA form, the CDR3 reads TGCAGCGTTGTAATAGGCACAGATACGCAGTATTTT. This codes for CSVVIGTDTQYF.

V and J are TRBV7-8 and TRBJ2-1; D gene ambiguous. The germline CDR1 and CDR2 sequences are SGHVS and FQNEAQ. The ends were cut back, 5 bases at V and 10 bases at J, with 9 bases in the middle. The CDR3 totals 11 residues. The CDR3 loop is CASSLLLEQFF. CDR3 bases: TGTGCCAGCAGCCTCCTCCTGGAGCAGTTCTTC.

Remarks on this clone: In the same sample, other DNA sequences code for this CDR3. The rearrangement uses TRBV7-9 and TRBJ2-3, with TRBD1 identical over 7 bases. The CDR3 covers 15 residues. After removal of 2 bases from V and 2 bases from J, the junction contained 4 bases not matched to a gene. Per germline, CDR1 SEHNR and CDR2 FQNEAQ (reference sequence). The CDR3 region has the DNA TGTGCCAGCAGCTTACGGACAGGCAACACAGATACGCAGTATTTT. Its protein product is CASSLRTGNTDTQYF.

This clone was recorded once. The chain links TRBV6-6 to TRBJ1-2, with TRBD1 matching over 7 bases. From germline, CDR1 is MNHNY and CDR2 SVGAGI (reference sequence). This CDR3 comprises 14 residues. With 0 bases clipped from V and 8 bases from J, the junction kept 6 bases outside the gene matches. The CDR3 region is CASSYSGQGGGYTF. CDR3 sequence (DNA): TGTGCCAGCAGTTACTCGGGGCAGGGGGGAGGCTACACCTTC.

The chain has TRBV30 and TRBJ1-1, with D unresolved. The CDR3 is 12 amino acids. V lost 2 bases and J 11 bases, leaving 15 bases between the germline ends. Germline V CDR1 and CDR2: GTSNPN, SVGIG (reference sequence). CDR3 region: CAWSFVGQAAFF. The CDR3 DNA is TGTGCCTGGAGTTTTGTTGGGCAGGCCGCTTTCTTT.

The chain links TRBV12-5 to TRBJ2-7; 10 bases map to TRBD1. Germline V gene data show CDR1 as LGHNT and CDR2 as FRNRAP. Trimming at V came to 5 bases and at J to 5 bases, leaving 9 bases not matched to a gene. The CDR3 has 15 residues. The CDR3 coding sequence is TGTGCTAGTGGTCCAGAGGACAGGGGGGAACACGAGCAGTACGTC. Translated, it gives CASGPEDRGEHEQYV.

The chain couples TRBV19 to TRBJ1-5; a possible D gene is TRBD1 (6 bases). The germline V gene encodes CDR1 LNHDA and CDR2 SQIVND (reference sequence). The CDR3 covers 14 residues. V lost 3 bases, J lost 6 bases, and 12 bases lay in between. The CDR3 coding sequence is TGTGCCAGTAGTATTTCAGGGGTGGGTCAGCCCCAGCATTTT. This translates into CASSISGVGQPQHF.

This clone was observed a single time. V is TRBV27 and J is TRBJ1-3; D might be TRBD1 (6 bases). This CDR3 contains 15 residues. The germline V gene has CDR1 MNHEY and CDR2 SMNVEV (reference sequence). V was trimmed by 4 bases and J by 4 bases, leaving 14 bases between them. The CDR3: CASSSSGGGGNTIYF. CDR3 DNA sequence: TGTGCCAGCAGTTCCTCGGGGGGGGGCGGAAACACCATATATTTT.

In its sample, this clone was seen once. This sequence joins TRBV29-1 and TRBJ2-1; TRBD2 might be the D (6 bases). V was cut by 7 bases and J by 3 bases, with 25 bases left in between. CDR3 length: 17 amino acids. Germline lookup yields CDR1 SQVTM and CDR2 ANQGSEA. CDR3 in amino acids: CSALLQTGTGNYNEQFF. The CDR3 region has the DNA TGCAGCGCCCTCCTTCAAACCGGGACTGGCAACTACAATGAGCAGTTCTTC.